This TCR beta chain was identified during a study of cytomegalovirus exposure and HLA in healthy donors (dated by TCRdb to 2015 to 2018). Regarding the complete study: In an earlier analysis of 550 to 750 of the donors, 276 Gb of sequence data and approximately 100 million unique TCR beta sequences from 150 million to 200 million T cells were reported. An early release covering 550 to 650 HLA-typed donors comprised roughly 300 gigabases of sequencing data and approximately 80 million unique TCR sequences. Of the 398 genotyped donors, 65% to 90% fell in the genetic ancestry cluster associated with self-reported Caucasian donors. The study aimed to test whether signatures of past pathogen exposure could be identified by cataloging public T cell receptors. The study used immunosequencing to profile the T cell repertoires of hundreds of subjects and linked those repertoires to cytomegalovirus serostatus. A separate validation cohort of 90 to 150 different subjects was used in addition to the roughly 620-subject first cohort. The study combined high-throughput TCR immunosequencing, statistical association of individual TCRs with disease status, and machine learning to predict cytomegalovirus infection status. In a later analysis, previously published TCR beta repertoires from several hundred donors were re-analyzed and high-resolution HLA genotyping was added so that TCR occurrence patterns could be studied. The later analysis used no new phenotypic data to find candidate immune exposures, relying instead on TCR beta sequences and their occurrence across donors. An earlier analysis of 450 to 750 of the donors used high-throughput TCR beta sequencing to judge whether each TCR beta V gene segment behaved as functional or pseudogenic. Donor age, sex, ethnicity and CMV serostatus were compiled together with the repertoire data. A later genetic analysis took genome-wide SNP genotypes for about three fifths of the roughly 670 donors and used that subset as a discovery cohort. Every discovery cohort repertoire had been produced on one sequencing platform. HLA typing covered class I and class II loci at four-digit resolution. Typing coverage varied by locus: about 629-630 donors for A, B, C, DRB1 and DQB1; approximately 560 for DQA1; over 600 for DPA1; around 490 for DPB1. Because of strong linkage in the cohort, five DR-DQ haplotypes were treated as single units for association and clustering. Across 300 to 400 genotyped donors of the cohort, an average of approximately 220,000 unique TCR beta nucleotide sequences per donor were sequenced, and roughly a sixth of those sequences were non-productive. Here is what the overall study found, with its caveats: A few of the identified cytomegalovirus-associated TCR beta chains were confirmed in vitro to be specific for cytomegalovirus antigens. The study listed over 150 TCR beta chains as associated with cytomegalovirus. Strong co-occurrence of HLA alleles, especially DR and DQ, made assigning TCR associations to individual alleles difficult. A later analysis found that most CMV-associated TCR beta chains appeared HLA-restricted, with HLA associations seemingly driven largely by CMV exposure. Some 15 rarely observed V segments, including chromosome 9 orphons, were excluded from the earlier analysis of almost 600 of the donors because counts were too low. In both the original and validation cohorts, the classifier was reported to diagnose cytomegalovirus status with high specificity and sensitivity. In a later analysis, HLA-associated TCR beta chains showed more clonal expansion and lower generation probabilities than non-associated chains that were equally common. A later analysis associated some 17,000 TCR beta sequences with specific HLA alleles at a false discovery rate of 0.05. Across donors, most TCR sequences were observed very rarely, whereas some public TCRs were present in many individuals. The authors suggested that the approach could potentially be generalized to other disease states and immunological phenotypes. Roughly uniform sequencing depth across donors was assumed in presence/absence analyses, although this assumption may not hold. A further reported finding was that TCR beta sequences accurately predicted the HLA-A and HLA-B alleles for most subjects in the first cohort. A later analysis found that TCR association rates varied across HLA loci, with DRB1 alleles showing the most associated TCRs and HLA-C alleles the fewest. A cluster of highly shared sequence variants was judged likely to represent a technical artifact of the sequencing pipeline. This cohort had only TCR beta chains sequenced, and the lack of alpha or paired-chain data limited which features could be detected. A later analysis reported that several top co-occurrence clusters appeared linked to parvovirus B19, influenza, CMV and Epstein-Barr virus. Linkage disequilibrium might explain the correlated functional status among segregating V segments, but an unknown experimental factor could not be ruled out. An association between a missense DCLRE1C variant and V-gene and J-gene trimming of TCR beta chains was found in a later genetic analysis and replicated in an independent cohort. HLA typing was unavailable for some donors at each locus, so association tests used only the typed subset. A later genetic analysis reported fewer N-insertions in productive TCRs among donors in an Asian-associated ancestry cluster than the roughly 640-donor mean. The only immune exposure information available for the cohort was CMV serostatus. In an earlier analysis of some 550 of the donors, most TCR beta V segments were observed in productive rearrangements about 87% or about 30% of the time, broadly matching IMGT annotations. Because the 87-base-pair reads could not distinguish some IMGT-functional V segments, including TRBV6-2 and TRBV6-3, those segments were excluded.

The germline V end is reduced by 4 bases and the J end by 2 bases; junction bases left unmatched: 7. The CDR3, from cysteine to phenylalanine, totals 15 residues. The kept DNA is CDR3 alone, 45 bases in frame from the first base. CDR1 and CDR2, per the germline V gene (reference sequence), are SGHNT and YYREEE. The cohort consisted of 670 or so healthy bone marrow donors. At the time of sampling, all cohort members were nominally healthy, though unrecorded immune exposures were likely present. The donor was CMV seropositive and was included in the group of around 300 seropositive cohort members. Every donor gave a peripheral blood sample, and the peripheral blood mononuclear cells from that sample were used for TCR beta sequencing. The Qiagen DNeasy Blood Extraction Kit was used to extract genomic DNA from the blood cell samples. Concerning this clone: This clone's antigen is unknown. Nothing much larger sits one base from this clone, and base qualities are not available.

The library came from the immunoSEQ multiplex PCR assay. For the multiplex PCR, a mixture combining 60 forward primers for TCR Vbeta segments and 13 reverse primers for TCR Jbeta segments was used. The CDR3 region of rearranged TCR beta genes was amplified from genomic DNA with a multiplex PCR assay. The Illumina HiSeq System was used to sequence the amplified TCR beta libraries as 87-base-pair reads. The authors' analysis ran thus. Across the 670 or so repertoires, a later analysis counted roughly 84 million unique TCR beta chains, 9 million to 14 million of which were shared by at least two donors. A nearest-neighbor algorithm error-corrected the raw reads and collapsed the reads into unique sequences, merging closely related sequences to remove PCR and sequencing errors. V, D and J gene segments were assigned by aligning CDR3 sequences to IMGT reference sequences. Each retained sequence needed at least a six-nucleotide match to both a V gene segment and a J gene segment. A rearrangement counted as productive if the CDR3 had no stop codons and remained in frame with V and J, and every other rearrangement counted as non-productive. Following IMGT convention, CDR3 was defined as the stretch from the second conserved V-encoded cysteine to the conserved J-encoded phenylalanine. In an earlier analysis of approximately 590 of the donors, sequences lacking an unambiguous match to a single V gene segment were excluded. An earlier analysis of several hundred of the donors classified V segments as functional when productive rearrangements were above 56.7% and as segregating when the standard deviation between donors was above 5%. A statistical classification framework was developed to diagnose cytomegalovirus status using the catalog of TCR beta chain sequences. In a later analysis, TCR nucleotide sequences were compared against IMGT/GENE-DB human TR gene sequences so that V and J genes could be assigned. The TCRdist pipeline was used in a later analysis to assign CDR3 sequences and most-parsimonious VDJ recombination scenarios. In a later analysis, each TCR beta chain was defined by its CDR3 amino acid sequence together with its V-gene family, and reads without a unique V-gene family were excluded. As a way to deal with suspected cross-contamination and a sequencing artifact, a later analysis dropped approximately 570 nucleotide sequences that were highly shared and had low generation probability. For each public chain, a later analysis derived a clonal expansion index from normalized ranks of inferred template counts within each repertoire. Generation probabilities in a later analysis came from a VDJ recombination model fitted to out-of-frame rearrangements, and those results were checked against IGoR. Hypergeometric tests were used in a later analysis to score TCR-TCR, TCR-HLA and TCR-CMV co-occurrence, with a repertoire-size bias correction applied to the TCR pairs. In a later analysis, false discovery rates were estimated by permuting HLA or CMV assignments 20 times. In a later analysis, co-occurring TCRs were grouped with DBSCAN, and TCRdist sequence similarity was added when clustering was performed within HLA-allele-positive subsets. Repertoires with fewer than 30,000 or more than 120,000 public chains were left out of co-occurrence clustering, as were a handful of repertoires with anomalous nucleotide sharing. As stored in TCRdb, this immuneACCESS dataset retains in-frame rearrangements with V and J assigned. A fraction of the clones does not appear; measured against another copy, unresolved V genes explain less than half of the discrepancy, and the remainder lacks a known reason. The V and J calls and clone size are taken from that table; D and trimming were inferred from the DNA. The sample yields 80,000 to 100,000 clones; 60% to 80% were counted once. The top ten hold 6.5% to 8% of the sample.

The rearrangement combines TRBV5-4 with TRBJ2-7, with TRBD1 matching 9 junction bases. This TCR derives from a man aged 45-65 years in good health and CMV-seropositive. The sequenced sample was PBMCs. DNA sequence: TGTGCCAGCAGCGTGGACAGGGGAGGAACCTACGAGCAGTACTTC. This encodes CASSVDRGGTYEQYF.